Listed below are T cell receptor beta chains from one sample, sequenced in a study of T cells after yellow fever vaccination. TCRdb passed the 5' RACE reads through MiXCR, listing each CDR3 protein once. The sample includes about 430,000 distinct CDR3 sequences, 18% seen only once; the top ten take 18%. The source was PBMCs, collected before the yellow fever booster vaccination. The receptors were gathered from a young man who received the YFV17D yellow fever vaccine. Both conserved end residues are part of each CDR3. Fields, in order: clone size, J gene, D gene, V gene, CDR3 length, CDR3 DNA, CDR3 protein. A D gene is named only where the DNA matches it firmly. Only part of the rows carry a size: once, few, many, or a class if the clone is expanded.

>-|TRBJ2-7|-|TRBV5-1|15
TGCGCCAGCAGCTTGACTCCGGGGGCAATGGCCGAGCAGTACTTC
CASSLTPGAMAEQYF
>-|TRBJ1-6|-|TRBV3-2|12
TGTGCCAGCAGCCACCTCTACCGGGGAACCCTCTTT
CASSHLYRGTLF
>-|TRBJ1-4|-|TRBV2|14
TGTGCCAGCAAGGGGAACACCGCCGATGAAAAACTGTTTTTT
CASKGNTADEKLFF
>-|TRBJ1-1|-|TRBV29-1|12
TGCAGCGGATCGGACATGAACACTGAAGCTTTCTTT
CSGSDMNTEAFF
>few|TRBJ2-7|TRBD1|TRBV7-2|15
TGTGCCAGCAGTACCGGACAGGGCCGCGGCTACGAGCAGTACTTC
CASSTGQGRGYEQYF
>few|TRBJ2-1|-|TRBV7-7|13
TGTGCCAGCAGCCTCGAACTGGGAAATGAGCAGTTCTTC
CASSLELGNEQFF
>-|TRBJ1-2|-|TRBV20-1|12
TGCAGTGCAAGTAGCCCTTACTATGGCTACACCTTC
CSASSPYYGYTF
>few|TRBJ2-2|TRBD2|TRBV20-1|13
TGCAGTGCTTCACGACTAGCTGGCGGGGAGCTGTTTTTT
CSASRLAGGELFF
>-|TRBJ1-5|-|TRBV29-1|12
TGCAGCGTTGGCAGTGGCAATCAGCCCCAGCATTTT
CSVGSGNQPQHF
>-|TRBJ2-3|-|TRBV20-1|13
TGCAGTGCTCGGCAGGGGCGCACAGATACGCAGTATTTT
CSARQGRTDTQYF
>-|TRBJ2-1|-|TRBV5-1|13
TGCGCCAGCAGCTGGCGCCTTCTCAATGAGCAGTTCTTC
CASSWRLLNEQFF
>-|TRBJ1-2|-|TRBV10-3|14
TGTGCCACTAACTCCCCCTCTGCAGGGTATGGCTACACCTTC
CATNSPSAGYGYTF
>-|TRBJ2-5|-|TRBV20-1|14
TGCAGTGCTAGTCGGGCAGGGGTAGGGGAGACCCAGTACTTC
CSASRAGVGETQYF
>-|TRBJ2-5|TRBD2|TRBV7-9|17
TGTGCCAGCAGCCCACGACTAGCGGGGAGCCTCCAAGAGACCCAGTACTTC
CASSPRLAGSLQETQYF
>-|TRBJ2-5|-|TRBV25-1|11
TGTGCCAGTGAGGCAGCAGAGACCCAGTACTTC
CASEAAETQYF
>-|TRBJ2-1|-|TRBV5-1|16
TGCGCCAGCACGTCGGCAGGAGCCCTCTCCTACAATGAGCAGTTCTTC
CASTSAGALSYNEQFF
>-|TRBJ2-1|-|TRBV5-8|13
TGTGCCAGCAGCCTAGGGGGGCGTGAGGAGCAGTTCTTC
CASSLGGREEQFF
>-|TRBJ2-7|-|TRBV6-2/TRBV6-3|11
TGTGCCAGCAGTTATCATTACGAGCAGTACTTC
CASSYHYEQYF
>many|TRBJ2-1|-|TRBV24-1|11
TGTGCCACCAGTGATTTCGATGAGCAGTTCTTC
CATSDFDEQFF
>many|TRBJ1-5|-|TRBV6-6|14
TGTGCCAGCAGTTACTCGGGGGGGAATCAGCCCCAGCATTTT
CASSYSGGNQPQHF
>few|TRBJ2-2|-|TRBV18|15
TGTGCCAGCTCACCTATGGTCGCGAACACCGGGGAGCTGTTTTTT
CASSPMVANTGELFF
>-|TRBJ1-4|-|TRBV12-3/TRBV12-4|18
TGTGCCAGCAGTTTAGTCATGCTGGTTGGGGCAACTAATGAAAAACTGTTTTTT
CASSLVMLVGATNEKLFF
>-|TRBJ2-1|-|TRBV5-6|13
TGTGCCAGCAGCGGGAGGAACGGGGATGAGCAGTTCTTC
CASSGRNGDEQFF
>many|TRBJ2-1|TRBD2|TRBV15|15
TGTGCCACCAGCAGTGGACTAGCGGGGAAGAATGAGCAGTTCTTC
CATSSGLAGKNEQFF
>-|TRBJ2-7|-|TRBV6-2/TRBV6-3|14
TGTGCCTGCGGGAAGGGGGGCCGATCCTACGAGCAGTACTTC
CACGKGGRSYEQYF
>-|TRBJ2-1|TRBD2|TRBV6-5|16
TGTGCCAGCAGGCCGGCGAGACTAGCGGTGATCAATGAGCAGTTCTTC
CASRPARLAVINEQFF
>few|TRBJ2-5|-|TRBV7-3|14
TGTGCCAGCAGCTTGGCGGGGCAGGGGAAGACCCAGTACTTC
CASSLAGQGKTQYF
>-|TRBJ2-1|TRBD2|TRBV27|15
TGTGCCAGCAGTTTTCGTCGGGCTAGCGGCAATGAGCAGTTCTTC
CASSFRRASGNEQFF
>few|TRBJ1-1|-|TRBV20-1|14
TGCAGTGCTAGACGACCCGACAGGAACACTGAAGCTTTCTTT
CSARRPDRNTEAFF
>-|TRBJ2-2|-|TRBV10-3|15
TGTGCCATCAGCCCCGACGGAAGAGGTACCGGGGAGCTGTTTTTT
CAISPDGRGTGELFF
>few|TRBJ2-2|-|TRBV5-1|15
TGCGCCAGCAGCTCGGTCAATAGGGCCCCCGGGGAGCTGTTTTTT
CASSSVNRAPGELFF
>few|TRBJ2-7|TRBD1|TRBV5-1|13
TGCGCCAGTACCCGGGGACAGGGCTACGAGCAGTACTTC
CASTRGQGYEQYF
>few|TRBJ1-2|TRBD1|TRBV11-2|19
TGTGCCAGCAGCCAACTCACCAACGGACAGGGAATCTTAAACTATGGCTACACCTTC
CASSQLTNGQGILNYGYTF
>-|TRBJ2-6|-|TRBV24-1|15
TGTGCCACCAGTGATACCAGGGTCGGGGCCAACGTCCTGACTTTC
CATSDTRVGANVLTF
>few|TRBJ2-1|TRBD2|TRBV5-1|18
TGCGCCAGCAGCATCGGACTAGCGGGGGGCCTCTCCTACAATGAGCAGTTCTTC
CASSIGLAGGLSYNEQFF
>few|TRBJ2-3|TRBD1|TRBV29-1|17
TGCAGCACGGACCGGGACAGCGTGTACTCATTCACAGATACGCAGTATTTT
CSTDRDSVYSFTDTQYF
>few|TRBJ1-1|-|TRBV15|15
TGTGCCACCAGCAGAGATAGGGGGAGGGTGTACGAAGCTTTCTTT
CATSRDRGRVYEAFF
>few|TRBJ1-5|-|TRBV28|11
TGTGCCAGCAGTTACCGCCAGCCCCAGCATTTT
CASSYRQPQHF
>few|TRBJ2-1|-|TRBV29-1|11
TGCAGCGTTGACACCCCGAATGAGCAGTTCTTC
CSVDTPNEQFF
>few|TRBJ2-2|TRBD1|TRBV27|18
TGTGCCAGCACCTTACGGACAGGCCGCTATAGATACACCGGGGAGCTGTTTTTT
CASTLRTGRYRYTGELFF
>many|TRBJ2-5|-|TRBV10-3|13
TGTGCCATCAGCCGAGGACAGCAAGAGACCCAGTACTTC
CAISRGQQETQYF
>-|TRBJ2-2|TRBD1|TRBV7-3|16
TGTGCCAGCAGCTCCCTCCCGGGACAGGGGGCCAGGGAGCTGTTTTTT
CASSSLPGQGARELFF
>few|TRBJ1-3|-|TRBV5-1|15
TGCGCCAGCAGCTTTAACCCGGCGAGGGGAAACACCATATATTTT
CASSFNPARGNTIYF
>-|TRBJ2-1|TRBD2|TRBV11-2|16
TGTGCCAGCAGCCGTGGACTAGCGGGGGGTTACAATGAGCAGTTCTTC
CASSRGLAGGYNEQFF
>few|TRBJ2-7|TRBD2|TRBV20-1|14
TGCAGTGCTAGACTTAGCGGGGGGAAGGGCGAGCAGTACTTC
CSARLSGGKGEQYF
>few|TRBJ2-6|-|TRBV28|14
TGTGCCAGCAGTCCCCCCGCTGGGGCCAACGTCCTGATTTTC
CASSPPAGANVLIF
>few|TRBJ1-5|TRBD1|TRBV6-6|13
TGTGCCAGCACAAGACAGGGTAGGCAGCCCCAGCATTTT
CASTRQGRQPQHF
>few|TRBJ1-1|-|TRBV6-2/TRBV6-3|15
TGTGCCAGCAGTTATCACAGGGCTACGAACACTGAAGCTTTCTTT
CASSYHRATNTEAFF
>few|TRBJ2-7|TRBD2|TRBV18|14
TGTGCCAGCTCACCCCGGGGACTAGCGGGGGAGCAGTACTTC
CASSPRGLAGEQYF
>many|TRBJ1-3|TRBD1|TRBV7-2|16
TGTGCCAGCAGCTTAGGAGACAGGGGAGCTGGAAACACCATATATTTT
CASSLGDRGAGNTIYF
>few|TRBJ2-2|-|TRBV11-2|13
TGTGCCAGCAGCTTAGCCCACACCGGGGAGCTGTTTTTT
CASSLAHTGELFF
>-|TRBJ2-1|-|TRBV4-3|16
TGCGCCAGCAGCCCCCATGAGTGGGGGGACTACAATGAGCAGTTCTTC
CASSPHEWGDYNEQFF